This TCR beta chain is drawn from a study of CD8+ T cells in alopecia areata. The wider study: Treatment of the treated patients consisted of oral tofacitinib, 5 to 10 mg twice daily.

Treatment of the sample: oral pan-JAK inhibitor, 5-10 mg twice daily. Details on this clone: Its matching antigen is unknown.

Study-level points and caveats: Normal skin contains resident alphabeta T cells, and these are also sequenced in scalp samples. Among the top 100, expanded CD8+ clones were significantly decreased by tofacitinib, as was scalp clonality.

cDNA serving as the sequencing template came from extracted, reverse transcribed RNA. Profiling relied on immunoSEQ multiplex PCR, and the TCRdb table lists in-frame clones only, not all of them. The table records roughly 190,000 clones, 60% of them present only once. Sequencing used CD4+ T cells sorted from blood, obtained at week 24, from a patient treated with tofacitinib. This TCR was sampled from a human donor with alopecia areata.

For the CDR3, the DNA is TGTGCCACCAGCAGAGCTACAGGCGATGAAAAACTGTTTTTT. It is translated as CATSRATGDEKLFF. The chain employs TRBV15 and TRBJ1-4; maybe TRBD1 (5 bases). The CDR3 contains 14 residues. Germline CDR1 and CDR2: LNHNV and YYDKDF (reference sequence). Trimming removed 1 base from V and 6 bases from J, with 9 bases in between. Using reference TRBV15 and TRBJ1-4 for the parts outside the CDR3, the full variable domain is DAMVIQNPRYQVTQFGKPVTLSCSQTLNHNVMYWYQQKSSQAPKLLFHYYDKDFNNEADTPDNFQSRRPNTSFCFLDIRSPGLGDTAMYLCATSRATGDEKLFFGSGTQLSVL.